These 4 T cell receptor beta chains share one sample of origin, sequenced in a study of post-analysis software for immune sequencing data. Regarding the study as a whole: Higher frequency in patients than in controls was seen for roughly 5 TRBV segments, with TRBV5-6, TRBV5-1 and TRBV20-1 among them.

Unique-molecular-identifier-tagged TCR beta cDNA libraries were used. TCRdb analysed the PCR reads with MiXCR anew, one entry per CDR3 protein. The sample holds approximately 660,000 distinct CDR3 sequences, roughly three fifths seen once. Their cognate antigens are unknown. The sequencing input was blood. Receptors originate from a girl aged 2 to 10 with multiple sclerosis.

J is TRBJ2-3 and V is TRBV6-1; D not resolved. This CDR3 is built from 16 residues. From germline, CDR1 is MNHNS and CDR2 SASEGT. V dropped 6 bases and J dropped 3 bases, with 19 bases sitting between them. The CDR3 is CASRLIGRVGTDTQYF. Here the CDR3 DNA reads TGTGCCAGCAGGCTCATCGGGCGAGTGGGTACAGATACGCAGTATTTT.

This clonotype was seen at least ten times. J is TRBJ2-7 and V is TRBV7-9; 8 bases are a match to TRBD1. This CDR3 region has 14 residues. V was pared by 6 bases and J by 1 base, with 5 bases of the junction left unmatched. Germline V lookup: CDR1 SEHNR, CDR2 FQNEAQ (reference sequence). The CDR3 protein is CASSSRDRSYEQYF. The CDR3 nucleotides read TGTGCCAGCAGTAGCCGGGACAGGTCCTACGAGCAGTACTTC. The full variable domain, its missing parts supplied by reference TRBV7-9 and TRBJ2-7, is DTGVSQNPRHKITKRGQNVTFRCDPISEHNRLYWYRQTLGQGPEFLTYFQNEAQLEKSRLLSDRFSAERPKGSFSTLEIQRTEQGDSAMYLCASSSRDRSYEQYFGPGTRLTVT.

CDR3 nucleotides: TGCAGCGTTCCGACGGACTCCTACAATGAGCAGTTCTTC. It is translated as CSVPTDSYNEQFF. J is TRBJ2-1 and V is TRBV29-1; D unclear. Germline V lookup: CDR1 SQVTM, CDR2 ANQGSEA. The CDR3 runs 13 residues. Trimming stripped 5 bases from V and 0 bases from J, with 8 bases between.

The chain combines TRBV15 with TRBJ1-2, with no clear D. The CDR3 covers 13 residues. Per germline, CDR1 LNHNV and CDR2 YYDKDF (reference sequence). The V and J ends lost 3 bases and 6 bases respectively, with 11 bases between them. The CDR3 loop reads CATSSLLRNGYTF. CDR3 sequence (DNA): TGTGCCACCAGCAGCCTTCTAAGGAATGGCTACACCTTC.